A selection of T cell receptor beta chains follows, all from one sample in a study of T cells expressing NK-cell markers. TCRdb reprocessed the 5' RACE reads and keeps a single row for each CDR3 protein, giving no DNA. The sample's table shows roughly 450,000 distinct CDR3 sequences. The sequenced material came from blood T cells: a sorted CD56 or NKG2C T cell subset, CD4+ or CD8+ T cells, or bulk PBMC T cells (not recorded which). Source of these receptors: a woman aged 45 to 65 in good health. CDR3s include the opening cysteine and the closing phenylalanine or tryptophan.

j_call,v_call,cdr3_aa
TRBJ2-4,TRBV6-5,CASSSLTGGTIQYF
TRBJ1-4,TRBV7-6,CASSEWGGRINEKLFF
TRBJ1-4,TRBV19,CASSIESGAPRVNEKLFF
TRBJ2-7,TRBV7-9,CASRDNRAEQYF
TRBJ2-3,TRBV20-1,CSARSKMTSGRNTQYF
TRBJ2-7,TRBV11-3,CASSSRAGETYEQYF
TRBJ2-1,TRBV20-1,CSARGTTVVDEQFF
TRBJ1-5,TRBV29-1,CSAKTGGKGQPQHF
TRBJ1-4,TRBV5-1,CASSLEEGARKLFF
TRBJ1-1,TRBV29-1,CSVVAGAMNTEAFF
TRBJ1-2,TRBV7-9,CASSLTGHGYTF